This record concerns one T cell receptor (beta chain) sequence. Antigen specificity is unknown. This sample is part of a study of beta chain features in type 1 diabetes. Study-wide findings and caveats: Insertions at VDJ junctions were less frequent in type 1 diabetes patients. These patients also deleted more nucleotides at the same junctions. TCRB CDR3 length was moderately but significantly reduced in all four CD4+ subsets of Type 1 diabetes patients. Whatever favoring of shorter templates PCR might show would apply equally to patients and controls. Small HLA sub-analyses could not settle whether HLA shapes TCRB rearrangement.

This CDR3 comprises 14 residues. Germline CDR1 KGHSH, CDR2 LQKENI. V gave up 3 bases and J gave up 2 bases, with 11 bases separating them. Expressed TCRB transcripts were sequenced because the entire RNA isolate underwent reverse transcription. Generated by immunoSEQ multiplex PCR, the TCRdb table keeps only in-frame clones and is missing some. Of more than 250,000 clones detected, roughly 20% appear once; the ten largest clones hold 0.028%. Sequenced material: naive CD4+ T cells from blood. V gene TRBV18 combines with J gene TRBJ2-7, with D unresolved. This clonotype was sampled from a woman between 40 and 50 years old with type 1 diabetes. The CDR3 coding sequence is TGTGCCAGCTCACCGCAAAGAGCAACCTACGAGCAGTACTTC. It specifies CASSPQRATYEQYF.